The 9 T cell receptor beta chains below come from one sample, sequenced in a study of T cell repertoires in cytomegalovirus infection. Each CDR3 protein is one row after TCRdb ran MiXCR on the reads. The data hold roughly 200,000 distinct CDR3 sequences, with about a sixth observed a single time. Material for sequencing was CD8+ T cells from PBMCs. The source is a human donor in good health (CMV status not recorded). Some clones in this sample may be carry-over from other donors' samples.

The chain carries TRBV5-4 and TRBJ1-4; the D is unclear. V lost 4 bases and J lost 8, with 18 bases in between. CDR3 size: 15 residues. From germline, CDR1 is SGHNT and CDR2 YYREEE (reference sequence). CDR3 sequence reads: CASSLGGRLDEKLFF. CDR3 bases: TGTGCCAGCAGCCTTGGTGGGAGGCTGGACGAAAAACTGTTTTTT.

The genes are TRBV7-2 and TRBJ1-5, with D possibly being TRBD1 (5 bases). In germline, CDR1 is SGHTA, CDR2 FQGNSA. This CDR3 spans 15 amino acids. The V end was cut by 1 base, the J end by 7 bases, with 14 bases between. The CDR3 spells CASSLGGAESQPQHF. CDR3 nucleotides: TGTGCCAGCAGCTTAGGAGGGGCTGAGAGCCAGCCCCAGCATTTT.

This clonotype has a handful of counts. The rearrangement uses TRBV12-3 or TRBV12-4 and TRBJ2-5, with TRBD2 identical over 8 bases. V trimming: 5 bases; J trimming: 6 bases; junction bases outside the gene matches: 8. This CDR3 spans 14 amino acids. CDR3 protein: CASSEAGVLQTQYF. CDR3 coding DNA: TGTGCCAGCAGTGAAGCGGGGGTCTTGCAGACCCAGTACTTC.

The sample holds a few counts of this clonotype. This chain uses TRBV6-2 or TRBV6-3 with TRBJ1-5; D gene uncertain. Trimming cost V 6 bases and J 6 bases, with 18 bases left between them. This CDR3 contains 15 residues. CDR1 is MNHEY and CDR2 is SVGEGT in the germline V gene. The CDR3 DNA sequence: TGTGCCAGCAGGAGAGGACTGGATCCAGGTCAGCCCCAGCATTTT. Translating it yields CASRRGLDPGQPQHF.

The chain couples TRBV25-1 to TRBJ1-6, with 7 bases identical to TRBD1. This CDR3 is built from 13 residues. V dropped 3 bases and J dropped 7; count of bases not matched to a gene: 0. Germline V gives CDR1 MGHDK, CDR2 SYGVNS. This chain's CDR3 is CASSETGNSPLHF. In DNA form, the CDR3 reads TGTGCCAGCAGTGAGACAGGGAATTCACCCCTCCACTTT. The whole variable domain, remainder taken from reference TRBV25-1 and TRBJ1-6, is EADIYQTPRYLVIGTGKKITLECSQTMGHDKMYWYQQDPGMELHLIHYSYGVNSTEKGDLSSESTVSRIRTEHFPLTLESARPSHTSQYLCASSETGNSPLHFGNGTRLTVT.

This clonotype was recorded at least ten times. DNA for the CDR3: TGTGCCAGCAGCTTCGATCTGCAAGAGACCCAGTACTTC. This translates into CASSFDLQETQYF. This chain connects TRBV7-7 to TRBJ2-5; D remains unclear. The V and J ends lost 3 bases and 2 bases respectively, with 7 bases between them. CDR1 is SSHAT, CDR2 FNYEAQ, per germline (reference sequence). The CDR3 length is 13 residues.

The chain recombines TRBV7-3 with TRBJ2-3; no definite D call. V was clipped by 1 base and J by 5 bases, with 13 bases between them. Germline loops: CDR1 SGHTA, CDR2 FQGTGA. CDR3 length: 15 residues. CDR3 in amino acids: CASSLNWGIGDTQYF. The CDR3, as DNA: TGTGCCAGCAGCTTAAACTGGGGAATAGGAGATACGCAGTATTTT. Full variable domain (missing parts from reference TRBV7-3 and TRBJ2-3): GAGVSQTPSNKVTEKGKYVELRCDPISGHTALYWYRQSLGQGPEFLIYFQGTGAADDSGLPNDRFFAVRPEGSVSTLKIQRTERGDSAVYLCASSLNWGIGDTQYFGPGTRLTVL.

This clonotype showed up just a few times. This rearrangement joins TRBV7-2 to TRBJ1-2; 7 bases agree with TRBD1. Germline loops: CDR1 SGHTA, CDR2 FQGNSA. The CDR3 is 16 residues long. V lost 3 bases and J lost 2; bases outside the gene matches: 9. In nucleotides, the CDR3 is TGTGCCAGCAGCTTCAACGGACAGGCCCGAAACTATGGCTACACCTTC. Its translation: CASSFNGQARNYGYTF.

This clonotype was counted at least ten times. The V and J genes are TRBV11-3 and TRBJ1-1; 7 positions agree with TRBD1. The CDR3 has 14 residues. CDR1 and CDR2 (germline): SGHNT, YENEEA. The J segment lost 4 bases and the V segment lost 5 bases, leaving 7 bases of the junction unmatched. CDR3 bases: TGTGCCAGCAGCCTGACAGGGTTGGCCACTGAAGCTTTCTTT. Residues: CASSLTGLATEAFF.